This TCR beta chain was sequenced in a study of CD8 T cells in Susac syndrome. TCR beta sequences were obtained from blood CD8+ and CD4+ T cells. Negative magnetic isolation gave CD8+ and CD4+ cells; FACS enriched CD8+ TEMRA. Reverse transcription used roughly 0.45 to 1 ug RNA and random hexamers. Each CDR3 protein is one row after TCRdb ran MiXCR on the immunoSEQ multiplex PCR reads. The sample holds around 99,000 distinct CDR3 sequences, around 95% seen once. With 0 bases clipped from V and 4 bases from J, the junction kept 4 bases outside the gene matches. The germline CDR1 and CDR2 sequences are LGHDT and YNNKEL (reference sequence). This CDR3 has 16 residues.

Sequencing was carried out using CD4+ T cells from PBMCs. This TCR was recovered from a human donor in good health. The rearrangement uses TRBV3-1 and TRBJ1-4; 8 positions match TRBD1. Here the CDR3 DNA reads TGTGCCAGCAGCCAAGAAGGGACAGGTCTTAATGAAAAACTGTTTTTT. The encoded protein is CASSQEGTGLNEKLFF.